This TCR beta chain was retrieved from a study of neurological immune-mediated disorders. This clonotype showed up many times. Each CDR3 protein gets one entry after TCRdb re-called the 5' RACE reads with MiXCR. The table shows 45,000 to 65,000 distinct CDR3 sequences, with 3% to 3.5% occurring only once. The CDR3 extends over 17 amino acids. Germline CDR1 and CDR2: SGHRS and YFSETQ. V lost 5 bases to trimming and J lost 1 base; unmatched junction nucleotides: 12. The J gene is TRBJ2-3, the V gene TRBV5-1; 8 bases are shared with TRBD2. Sequencing was performed on PBMCs. The TCR sequence derives from a man aged 40-49 years with multiple sclerosis. As DNA, the CDR3 is TGCGCCAGCAGATCCGGGGGGGCCGTCATGGGCACAGATACGCAGTATTTT. This encodes CASRSGGAVMGTDTQYF.